In its sample, the clone carrying this T cell receptor beta chain was seen once. Its antigen is not identified. The sample comes from a study of PD-1 blockade in classical Hodgkin lymphoma. Study-level information: Patients were treated with nivolumab at 3 mg/kg, and this was given intravenously every 2 weeks. Overall study findings and caveats: A reduction in baseline TCR diversity was reportedly seen in newly diagnosed patients relative to healthy donors. Complete responders possessed baseline diversity comparable to newly diagnosed patients.

Some clones are missing from TCRdb's copy, which holds only in-frame ones; the method was immunoSEQ multiplex PCR. The sample has some 100,000 clones; roughly 90% are singletons. Every patient had relapsed following autologous stem cell transplantation, and cohorts differed in brentuximab vedotin exposure. The V gene end was trimmed by 5 bases and the J gene end by 8 bases; junction bases not matched to a gene: 13. Per germline, CDR1 PRHDT and CDR2 FYEKMQ (reference sequence). The CDR3 spans 16 residues. The clonotype comes from a human donor with classical Hodgkin lymphoma. This chain uses TRBV13 with TRBJ1-3; 9 nucleotides line up with TRBD1. Sequenced material: peripheral blood mononuclear cells (PBMCs), taken at baseline. For the CDR3, the DNA is TGTGCCAGCAGCCCCCGCGGGACAGGGCTGGGTGACACCATATATTTT. Protein sequence: CASSPRGTGLGDTIYF.